The 27 T cell receptor beta chains in this list originate from one sample, sequenced in a study of Tregs in tolerant kidney transplant recipients. Assay used: immunoSEQ multiplex PCR; TCRdb lists only in-frame clones, some missing. Counted here are some 70,000 clones, 84% occurring once; the ten biggest clones make up approximately 4%. Sequenced material: CD4+ T cells from blood. The source is a human donor in good health.

Concerning this clone: The same CDR3 arises from other DNA sequences in this sample as well. This chain connects TRBV29-1 to TRBJ1-1; no clear D gene. The CDR3 contains 10 residues. Trimming stripped 5 bases from V and 1 base from J, with 2 bases between. Germline-derived CDR1 and CDR2 are SQVTM and ANQGSEA. CDR3 coding DNA: TGCAGCGTTTCGAACACTGAAGCTTTCTTT. Protein sequence: CSVSNTEAFF.

This rearrangement joins TRBV4-3 to TRBJ1-1; D is undetermined. There are 13 residues in the CDR3. V dropped 3 bases and J dropped 5 bases, with 10 bases sitting between them. Germline-derived CDR1 and CDR2 are LGHNA and YSLEER. Written as DNA, the CDR3 is TGCGCCAGCAGCCAGGTCCCGTGGACTGAAGCTTTCTTT. It codes for CASSQVPWTEAFF.

The table lists this clone with a few counts. The J gene is TRBJ2-5, the V gene TRBV5-4; 11 nucleotides align to TRBD2. Germline CDR1 reads SGHNT; CDR2 reads YYREEE (reference sequence). The trim removed 4 bases at V and 6 bases at J, leaving 5 bases unmatched. The CDR3 extends over 14 amino acids. The CDR3 region is CASSHWTSGQTQYF. For the CDR3, the DNA is TGTGCCAGCAGCCACTGGACTAGCGGGCAGACCCAGTACTTC.

The V and J genes are TRBV7-5 and TRBJ1-2. TRBV7-5 is listed as a pseudogene. This CDR3 has 12 residues. The CDR3 DNA sequence: TGTGCCAGAAGCGCCACCCGGAGGGGCTACACCTTC. Protein sequence: CARSATRRGYTF.

The chain has TRBV6-5 and TRBJ2-1; D gene ambiguous. Germline V lookup: CDR1 MNHEY, CDR2 SVGAGI. The CDR3 contains 15 residues. The ends were cut back, 5 bases at V and 3 bases at J, with 14 bases in the middle. The CDR3: CASSPRYENYNEQFF. CDR3 in DNA: TGTGCCAGCAGTCCGCGGTATGAGAACTACAATGAGCAGTTCTTC.

This rearrangement joins TRBV5-6 to TRBJ1-2, with D perhaps matching TRBD1 (5 bases). CDR3 length equals 13 residues. V lost 2 bases and J 8 bases, leaving 13 bases between the germline ends. Germline values: CDR1 SGHDT, CDR2 YYEEEE. CDR3 region: CASSFRGTHGYTF. CDR3 sequence (DNA): TGTGCCAGCAGCTTTCGGGGGACTCACGGCTACACCTTC.

V and J are TRBV11-2 and TRBJ2-3, with a possible D match to TRBD1 (5 bases). The CDR3 sequence is 15 residues long. The V gene lost 0 bases and the J gene lost 2 bases, with 9 bases spanning the gap. Germline CDR1 SGHAT, CDR2 FQNNGV. The CDR3 bases are TGTGCCAGCAGCTTAGATGGGGCCGACACAGATACGCAGTATTTT. This encodes CASSLDGADTDTQYF.

The chain has TRBV4-1 and TRBJ2-2; no reliable D call. The V end was cut by 4 bases, the J end by 1 base, with 7 bases between. The germline gives CDR1 MGHRA, CDR2 YSYEKL. The CDR3 runs 14 residues. The CDR3 nucleotides read TGCGCCAGCAGCCCCTCATGGAACACCGGGGAGCTGTTTTTT. Encoded protein: CASSPSWNTGELFF.

The V and J genes are TRBV19 and TRBJ1-5; D unresolved. The V and J ends lost 1 base and 5 bases respectively, with 12 bases between them. Germline loops: CDR1 LNHDA, CDR2 SQIVND (reference sequence). This CDR3 region has 15 residues. CDR3 sequence: CASSIGRRAHQPQHF. CDR3 bases: TGTGCCAGTAGTATAGGCAGGAGGGCCCATCAGCCCCAGCATTTT.

V is TRBV7-2 and J is TRBJ1-4, with D maybe TRBD1 (5 bases). Germline CDR1 SGHTA, CDR2 FQGNSA. The CDR3 loop spans 13 amino acids. The V and J ends lost 5 bases and 8 bases respectively, with 12 bases between them. CDR3 amino acids: CASSPGLREKLFF. The CDR3, as DNA: TGTGCCAGCAGCCCGGGGCTGAGGGAAAAACTGTTTTTT.

The J gene is TRBJ1-1, the V gene TRBV2; D is ambiguous. V lost 6 bases to trimming and J lost 0 bases, with 8 bases between them. This CDR3 is built from 13 residues. The V gene's germline CDR1 is SNHLY and CDR2 FYNNEI. As DNA, the CDR3 is TGTGCCAGCAGCCCCCTGATGAACACTGAAGCTTTCTTT. Encoded protein: CASSPLMNTEAFF.

The V gene is TRBV13, the J gene TRBJ2-7; the match to TRBD1 covers 10 bases. CDR1 PRHDT and CDR2 FYEKMQ come from the germline V gene (reference sequence). This CDR3 comprises 14 residues. V dropped 5 bases and J dropped 5; count of bases not matched to a gene: 6. CDR3: CASSPDRGHDEQYF. CDR3 sequence (DNA): TGTGCCAGCAGCCCCGACAGGGGGCACGACGAGCAGTACTTC.

The chain joins TRBV25-1 to TRBJ2-5; the D gene could be TRBD1 or TRBD2 (5 bases each). Trimming took off 8 bases at V and 5 bases at J, with 21 bases between the two ends. The CDR3 runs 15 residues. Germline assignment: CDR1 MGHDK and CDR2 SYGVNS. CDR3 sequence reads: CASGPGPAFQETQYF. CDR3 nucleotide sequence: TGTGCCAGCGGCCCGGGACCCGCCTTCCAGGAGACCCAGTACTTC.

This clone was observed a single time. The chain recombines TRBV7-2 with TRBJ2-7; 12 nucleotides line up with TRBD2. Germline V lookup: CDR1 SGHTA, CDR2 FQGNSA. The CDR3 covers 15 residues. After removal of 4 bases from V and 2 bases from J, the junction contained 3 bases not matched to a gene. CDR3 coding DNA: TGTGCCAGCAGCTCTACTAGCGGGGGGACCTACGAGCAGTACTTC. Translated: CASSSTSGGTYEQYF.

This clone was seen once. This chain connects TRBV9 to TRBJ2-5; a weak D match, TRBD2 (5 bases). V lost 4 bases to trimming and J lost 5 bases, with 15 bases between them. Germline V lookup: CDR1 SGDLS, CDR2 YYNGEE. The CDR3 extends over 14 amino acids. CDR3 sequence reads: CASSLTSTRETQYF. Here the CDR3 DNA reads TGTGCCAGCAGCCTCACTAGTACCCGCGAGACCCAGTACTTC.

J is TRBJ1-1 and V is TRBV18, with D unresolved. The germline gives CDR1 KGHSH, CDR2 LQKENI. The CDR3 runs to 13 residues. V lost 2 bases to trimming and J lost 0 bases, with 4 bases between them. The CDR3 protein is CASSPDMNTEAFF. CDR3 DNA: TGTGCCAGCTCACCAGACATGAACACTGAAGCTTTCTTT.

The chain carries TRBV6-5 and TRBJ2-3; D is uncertain. This CDR3 comprises 12 residues. V was trimmed by 4 bases and J by 6 bases, leaving 8 bases between them. Germline CDR1 reads MNHEY; CDR2 reads SVGAGI. The CDR3 sequence is CASSSFYDTQYF. CDR3 DNA: TGTGCCAGCAGTTCCTTCTACGATACGCAGTATTTT.

The chain joins TRBV2 to TRBJ2-5, with a possible D match to TRBD2 (6 bases). This CDR3 contains 16 residues. Deletions cut 1 base from V and 4 bases from J, with 16 bases between. CDR1 and CDR2 from the germline V gene are SNHLY and FYNNEI. CDR3 coding DNA: TGTGCCAGCAGTGAAGAAGGGAGTGGAGCGGGAGAGACCCAGTACTTC. This translates into CASSEEGSGAGETQYF.

V is TRBV29-1 and J is TRBJ1-2; 7 nucleotides match TRBD1. The CDR3 runs to 11 residues. Germline lookup yields CDR1 SQVTM and CDR2 ANQGSEA. Losses at the gene ends were 4 bases for V and 9 bases for J; bases not matched to a gene: 5. The CDR3 is CSVVQGQRYTF. For the CDR3, the DNA is TGCAGCGTTGTACAGGGGCAGCGCTACACCTTC.

The V gene is TRBV6-5, the J gene TRBJ2-7; 9 bases are a match to TRBD1. The CDR3 loop spans 16 amino acids. Unmatched junction bases numbered 9, after V lost 4 bases and J lost 2 bases. Germline values: CDR1 MNHEY, CDR2 SVGAGI. The CDR3 DNA sequence: TGTGCCAGCAGTTCAACTATACAGGGGGCTCCCTACGAGCAGTACTTC. It encodes CASSSTIQGAPYEQYF.

The count of this clone is one. The CDR3 nucleotides are TGTGCCAGCAGTCCTACAGGGCGAGTCTACGAGCAGTACTTC. Protein: CASSPTGRVYEQYF. The genes are TRBV6-5 and TRBJ2-7, with a weak D call TRBD1 (6 bases). Looked up from germline, CDR1 is MNHEY and CDR2 is SVGAGI. The V and J ends lost 5 bases and 3 bases respectively, with 14 bases between them. The CDR3 is 14 amino acids.

The CDR3 spells CASSLVADTYEQYF. Here the CDR3 DNA reads TGTGCCAGCAGCTTAGTCGCGGACACCTACGAGCAGTACTTC. The V and J genes are TRBV7-3 and TRBJ2-7; D might be TRBD1 (5 bases). The CDR3 has 14 amino acids. V was cut by 2 bases and J by 2 bases, with 10 bases left in between. Germline V gene data show CDR1 as SGHTA and CDR2 as FQGTGA.

The V call is TRBV11-3, the J call TRBJ2-7; 7 bases fit TRBD2. J was trimmed by 2 bases and V by 3 bases; bases with no gene match: 4. CDR3 length equals 14 residues. The V gene's germline CDR1 is SGHNT and CDR2 YENEEA. The CDR3 DNA follows: TGTGCCAGCAGCTTCTCCGCGGGAGCCTACGAGCAGTACTTC. The encoded protein is CASSFSAGAYEQYF.

In the case of this clone: A junction boundary mismatches the germline segment, possibly from a read error. The chain carries TRBV7-9 and TRBJ1-4, with D possibly TRBD1 on 5 matching bases. The germline V gene has CDR1 SEHNR and CDR2 FQNEAQ (reference sequence). This CDR3 has 15 residues. CDR3 bases: TGTGCCAGCAGCTTATTTGTAGGCGGGGACGAAAGACTGTTTTTT. Protein sequence: CASSLFVGGDERLFF.

The rearrangement links TRBV19 to TRBJ1-1; maybe TRBD1 (5 bases). Trimming took off 6 bases at V and 3 bases at J, with 14 bases between the two ends. Germline-derived CDR1 and CDR2 are LNHDA and SQIVND (reference sequence). CDR3 length: 14 residues. The CDR3 DNA is TGTGCCAGTAGGCGGACAACCAGGGACACTGAAGCTTTCTTT. It encodes CASRRTTRDTEAFF.

This chain connects TRBV5-1 to TRBJ2-5; D may match TRBD1 or TRBD2 (5 bases each). The CDR3 totals 15 residues. Germline V lookup: CDR1 SGHRS, CDR2 YFSETQ. V dropped 0 bases and J dropped 2 bases, with 11 bases sitting between them. The CDR3 sequence: CASSLEGTRQETQYF. CDR3 coding DNA: TGCGCCAGCAGCTTGGAAGGGACCCGGCAAGAGACCCAGTACTTC.

The rearrangement links TRBV5-4 to TRBJ2-6, with unresolved D. The V and J ends lost 1 base and 0 bases respectively, with 5 bases between them. CDR1 and CDR2 (germline): SGHNT, YYREEE (reference sequence). The CDR3 consists of 15 residues. The CDR3 coding sequence is TGTGCCAGCAGCTTGTTTCTCTCTGGGGCCAACGTCCTGACTTTC. It encodes CASSLFLSGANVLTF.